Listed below are T cell receptor beta chains from one sample, sequenced in a study of blood T cell repertoires in COVID-19. Clones were sequenced by immunoSEQ multiplex PCR, and TCRdb holds only the in-frame ones, with some missing. Of around 50,000 clones detected, around nine tenths appear once; the ten largest clones hold 6.5%. The source material was peripheral blood. The source of these receptors is a woman aged 60-75 years with COVID-19, enrolled during active disease. CDR3s include the opening cysteine and the closing phenylalanine or tryptophan. The D gene is left open where the match is weak. A clone size is listed for some rows: how often the clone was seen (once, few, many), or a class if it is expanded.

abundance	v_gene	d_gene	j_gene	CDR3nt	CDR3aa
NA	TRBV28	NA	TRBJ2-7	TGTGCCAGCAGTTTTTCTAGGAGGAAAAGTCAGTACTTC	CASSFSRRKSQYF
few	TRBV24-1	TRBD1	TRBJ2-2	TGTGCCACCAGTGATTTGCGGACAGGGGACACCGGGGAGCTGTTTTTT	CATSDLRTGDTGELFF
NA	TRBV4-1	TRBD1	TRBJ2-7	TGCGCCAGCAGCCGACAGGGTAGCTACGAGCAGTACTTC	CASSRQGSYEQYF
NA	TRBV11-2	TRBD1	TRBJ1-2	TGTGCCAGCAGCCCCATCATTAGACAGGGTGTAGGTGGCTACACCTTC	CASSPIIRQGVGGYTF
NA	TRBV3-1/TRBV3-2	TRBD2	TRBJ2-7	TGTGCCAGCAGCCTAGATATAGCGGGAGCGTACGAGCAGTACTTC	CASSLDIAGAYEQYF
NA	TRBV9	TRBD2	TRBJ2-3	TGTGCCAGCAGCGTATGGGGAGCGGGAAGCACAGATACGCAGTATTTT	CASSVWGAGSTDTQYF
NA	TRBV6-6	NA	TRBJ1-6	TGTGCCAGCAGCCGATACGGGACTAATAATTCACCCCTCCACTTT	CASSRYGTNNSPLHF
NA	TRBV3-1/TRBV3-2	TRBD2	TRBJ2-7	TGTGCCAGCAGCCAAGTGGGGTTGGGAGCGGGAGGGTCCTACGAGCAGTACTTC	CASSQVGLGAGGSYEQYF
NA	TRBV6-1	NA	TRBJ1-2	TGTGCCAGCAGTGAAGCGCTCTTTACAGCCTACACCTTC	CASSEALFTAYTF
NA	TRBV6-5	NA	TRBJ1-4	TGTGCCAGCACTCGGTCGCCAACTAATGAAAAACTGTTTTTT	CASTRSPTNEKLFF
NA	TRBV2	TRBD1	TRBJ1-4	TGTGCCAGCAGTCTTGGGACAGGGCGGGAAAAACTGTTTTTT	CASSLGTGREKLFF
NA	TRBV12-3/TRBV12-4	NA	TRBJ2-5	TGTGCCAGCAGTTACCCCCGGGGGACCCAGTACTTC	CASSYPRGTQYF
NA	TRBV10-1	TRBD2	TRBJ2-2	TGCGCCAGCAGTGGATTGGAGCGGGGTAACACCGGGGAGCTGTTTTTT	CASSGLERGNTGELFF
NA	TRBV5-1	NA	TRBJ2-6	TGCGCCAGCAGCAACACAGGGAAACCTGGGGCCAACGTCCTGACTTTC	CASSNTGKPGANVLTF
NA	TRBV7-9	NA	TRBJ1-2	TGTGCCAGCAGCTCTGGAGGGAATGATGGCTACACCTTC	CASSSGGNDGYTF
NA	TRBV2	TRBD2	TRBJ2-1	TGTGCCAGCAGTGCACGAGCCCGGACTAGCGGGAGGGCCGGTGGGGGTGAGCAGTTCTTC	CASSARARTSGRAGGGEQFF
NA	TRBV14	NA	TRBJ2-1	TGTGCCAGCAGCCAAGTGCTAGTGCCCCACAATGAGCAGTTCTTC	CASSQVLVPHNEQFF
NA	TRBV5-1	NA	TRBJ1-3	TGCGCCAGCAGCGCCGCGGAGAGCTCTGGAAACACCATATATTTT	CASSAAESSGNTIYF
NA	TRBV7-9	NA	TRBJ1-5	TGTGCCAGCAGCTTTGGACAGATCAATCAGCCCCAGCATTTT	CASSFGQINQPQHF
NA	TRBV2	NA	TRBJ1-2	TGTGCCAGCAGCAGGACAGCAAACTATGGCTACACCTTC	CASSRTANYGYTF
once	TRBV3-1/TRBV3-2	TRBD1	TRBJ2-7	TGTGCCAGCAGCCACGGAAGGCCGGGACAGGGGGCCTACGAGCAGTACTTC	CASSHGRPGQGAYEQYF
NA	TRBV2	TRBD1	TRBJ1-1	TGTGCCAGCAGTGAGAGGACAGGGATCCCTGAAGCTTTCTTT	CASSERTGIPEAFF
NA	TRBV15	TRBD2	TRBJ2-7	TGTGCCACCAGCAGGGCCTTAGCGGGAGGGCGGATGGACGAGCAGTACTTC	CATSRALAGGRMDEQYF
NA	TRBV20-1	NA	TRBJ1-2	TGCAGTGCTAGTGCACAGGGCGAGTATGGCTACACCTTC	CSASAQGEYGYTF
NA	TRBV18	NA	TRBJ1-4	TGTGCCAGCTCACCAATTCTCCAGGACAGCCGGGAAAAACTGTTTTTT	CASSPILQDSREKLFF
NA	TRBV6-5	TRBD1	TRBJ1-1	TGTGCCAGCAGCCCGACAGGGGGAGGGGACACTGAAGCTTTCTTT	CASSPTGGGDTEAFF
once	TRBV5-1	NA	TRBJ1-2	TGCGCCAGCACCCTGGGGGGGATCTATAACTATGGCTACACCTTC	CASTLGGIYNYGYTF
NA	TRBV3-1/TRBV3-2	TRBD2	TRBJ2-1	TGTGCCAGCAGCCATGAACTACCACGGACTAGCGGGAACAATGAGCAGTTCTTC	CASSHELPRTSGNNEQFF